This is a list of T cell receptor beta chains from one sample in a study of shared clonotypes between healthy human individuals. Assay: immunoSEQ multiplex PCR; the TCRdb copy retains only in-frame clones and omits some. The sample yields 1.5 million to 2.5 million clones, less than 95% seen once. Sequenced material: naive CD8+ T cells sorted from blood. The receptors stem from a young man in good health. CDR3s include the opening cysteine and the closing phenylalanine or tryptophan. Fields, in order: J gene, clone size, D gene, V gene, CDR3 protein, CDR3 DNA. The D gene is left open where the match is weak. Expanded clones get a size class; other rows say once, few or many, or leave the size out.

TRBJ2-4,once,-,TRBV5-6,CASSFDNSKNIQYF,TGTGCCAGCAGCTTCGACAACTCCAAAAACATTCAGTACTTC
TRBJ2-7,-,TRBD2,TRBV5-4,CASRLAGAPYEQYF,TGTGCCAGCAGGTTAGCGGGAGCCCCCTACGAGCAGTACTTC
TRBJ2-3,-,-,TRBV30,CASLRMAGDTQYF,TGTGCCTCACTCAGGATGGCTGGGGATACGCAGTATTTT
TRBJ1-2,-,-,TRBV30,CAWSPGSGYTF,TGTGCCTGGAGTCCAGGGTCCGGCTACACCTTC
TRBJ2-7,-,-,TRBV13,CASSSYLGRPSYEQYF,TGTGCCAGCAGCTCGTATTTGGGACGGCCCTCCTACGAGCAGTACTTC
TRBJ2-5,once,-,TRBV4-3,CASSPWAAEGGETQYF,TGCGCCAGCAGCCCCTGGGCGGCGGAGGGGGGAGAGACCCAGTACTTC
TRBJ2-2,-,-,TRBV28,CASSFPGELFF,TGTGCCAGCAGTTTCCCCGGGGAGCTGTTTTTT
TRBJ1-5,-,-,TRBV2,CASGGDGRVSNSNQPQHF,TGTGCCAGCGGAGGGGACGGCAGGGTGTCGAATAGCAATCAGCCCCAGCATTTT
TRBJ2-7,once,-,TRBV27,CASSLWPPTTYEQYF,TGTGCCAGCAGTTTATGGCCCCCGACAACCTACGAGCAGTACTTC
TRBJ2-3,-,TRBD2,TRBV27,CASSPGTSGNTDTQYF,TGTGCCAGCAGTCCAGGGACTAGCGGGAACACAGATACGCAGTATTTT
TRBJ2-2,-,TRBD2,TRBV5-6,CASSWGTSGSIRELFF,TGTGCCAGCAGCTGGGGGACTAGCGGGAGTATCCGGGAGCTGTTTTTT
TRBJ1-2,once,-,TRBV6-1,CASSEFGSLGYGYTF,TGTGCCAGCAGTGAATTTGGCTCTCTTGGCTATGGCTACACCTTC
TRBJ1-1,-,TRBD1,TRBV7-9,CASSRDGTGLAWNTEAFF,TGTGCCAGCAGCAGAGACGGGACAGGCCTGGCCTGGAACACTGAAGCTTTCTTT
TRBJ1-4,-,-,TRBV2,CASSFIRGRDEKLFF,TGTGCCAGCAGTTTTATCCGAGGTCGGGATGAAAAACTGTTTTTT
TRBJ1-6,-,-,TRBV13,CASSSQAGWGYNSPLHF,TGTGCCAGCAGCTCGCAGGCAGGGTGGGGGTATAATTCACCCCTCCACTTT
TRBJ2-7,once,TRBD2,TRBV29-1,CSVSGGQSSYEQYF,TGCAGCGTTTCGGGAGGGCAAAGCTCCTACGAGCAGTACTTC
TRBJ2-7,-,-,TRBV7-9,CASSPAGSYEQYF,TGTGCCAGCAGCCCAGCAGGTTCCTACGAGCAGTACTTC
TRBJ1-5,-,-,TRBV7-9,CASSWLGSNQPQHF,TGTGCCAGCAGCTGGCTCGGGAGCAATCAGCCCCAGCATTTT
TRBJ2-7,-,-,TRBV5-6,CASRVGTSYEQYF,TGTGCCAGCAGGGTAGGGACCTCCTACGAGCAGTACTTC
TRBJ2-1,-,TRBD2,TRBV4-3,CASSHNSGSYNEQFF,TGCGCCAGCAGCCACAATAGCGGGTCCTACAATGAGCAGTTCTTC
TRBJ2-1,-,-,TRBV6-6,CASSYAYNEQFF,TGTGCCAGCAGTTACGCTTACAATGAGCAGTTCTTC
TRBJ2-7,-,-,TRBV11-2,CASSQEAVLFFEQYF,TGTGCCAGCAGCCAAGAGGCGGTGTTGTTTTTCGAGCAGTACTTC
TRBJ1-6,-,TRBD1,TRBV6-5,CASSTGTEGSPLHF,TGTGCCAGCAGTACCGGGACAGAGGGGTCACCCCTCCACTTT
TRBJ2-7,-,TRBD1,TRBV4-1,CASSQDLPGGEDYEQYF,TGCGCCAGCAGCCAAGATCTTCCAGGGGGCGAGGACTACGAGCAGTACTTC
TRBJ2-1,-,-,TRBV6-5,CASSYSEREWFF,TGTGCCAGCAGTTACTCGGAACGGGAGTGGTTCTTC
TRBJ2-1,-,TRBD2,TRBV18,CASSFAGGDNEQFF,TGTGCCAGCTCATTTGCGGGAGGGGACAATGAGCAGTTCTTC
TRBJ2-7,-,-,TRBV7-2,CASSLAGESYEQYF,TGTGCCAGCAGCTTAGCGGGGGAATCCTACGAGCAGTACTTC
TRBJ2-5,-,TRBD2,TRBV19,CASSTTSGRVRETQYF,TGTGCCAGTAGTACGACTAGCGGGAGGGTACGGGAGACCCAGTACTTC
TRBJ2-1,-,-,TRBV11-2,CASSSYAGRNNEQFF,TGTGCCAGCAGCTCCTATGCGGGACGTAACAATGAGCAGTTCTTC
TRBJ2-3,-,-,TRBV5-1,CASSLTEDTQYF,TGCGCCAGCAGCTTGACAGAAGATACGCAGTATTTT
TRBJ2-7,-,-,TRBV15,CATRDSSYEQYF,TGTGCCACCAGGGACAGTTCCTACGAGCAGTACTTC
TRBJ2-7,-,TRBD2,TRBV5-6,CASSLAASGRREQYF,TGTGCCAGCAGCTTGGCTGCTAGCGGGAGACGGGAGCAGTACTTC
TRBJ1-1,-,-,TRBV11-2,CASSLGAGYTEAFF,TGTGCCAGCAGCTTAGGGGCTGGGTACACTGAAGCTTTCTTT
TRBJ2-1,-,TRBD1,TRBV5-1,CASSRDRGSNNEQFF,TGCGCCAGCAGCAGGGACAGGGGTTCGAACAATGAGCAGTTCTTC
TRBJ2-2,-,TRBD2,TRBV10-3,CAISDLSGGHNTGELFF,TGTGCCATCAGTGACCTAAGCGGGGGGCACAACACCGGGGAGCTGTTTTTT
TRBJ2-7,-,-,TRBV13,CASSFRTSTYEQYF,TGTGCCAGCAGCTTCCGGACCAGCACCTACGAGCAGTACTTC
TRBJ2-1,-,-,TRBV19,CASSITPSYNEQFF,TGTGCCAGTAGTATAACGCCGAGCTACAATGAGCAGTTCTTC
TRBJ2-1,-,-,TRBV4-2,CASSQGWGYNEQFF,TGTGCCAGCAGCCAAGGATGGGGCTACAATGAGCAGTTCTTC
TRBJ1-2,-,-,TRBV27,CASSLRPNYGYTF,TGTGCCAGCAGTTTACGACCCAACTATGGCTACACCTTC
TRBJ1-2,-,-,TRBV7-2,CASSLGAGRDYGYTF,TGTGCCAGCAGCTTAGGGGCAGGGAGGGACTATGGCTACACCTTC